What follows is one TCR beta chain and its context. Its antigen remains unidentified. CDR1 and CDR2 (germline): SNHLY, FYNNEI. This CDR3 spans 15 amino acids. V was clipped by 8 bases and J by 1 base; unmatched bases: 8. This sample stems from a study of shared clonotypes between healthy human individuals. Study as a whole: Donor composition was a couple of women and a few men, aged 18 to 49. Study conclusions and caveats: Non-shared clonotypes displayed generation probabilities falling below those of clonotypes present in all four donors.

Methods used by the authors: With immunoSEQ giving junction-only sequences and no quality scores, filtering differed. Profiled with immunoSEQ multiplex PCR; TCRdb holds only in-frame clones, not every one. V, J and clone size are those of that table, while D and trimming were read from the DNA. Of a few million clones in the sample, approximately 93% were seen once. Sequencing was performed on naive CD4+ T cells from PBMCs. Subset indicated: CD45RA+ positively selected. The chain has TRBV2 and TRBJ2-3, with 8 bases matching TRBD1. This clonotype was obtained from a young man in good health. Some clones in this sample may be carry-over from other donors' samples. CDR3 DNA sequence: TGTGCCAGCGGGGAGGCAGGGGGCCGCACAGATACGCAGTATTTT. Translation gives CASGEAGGRTDTQYF. Combining the CDR3 with reference TRBV2 and TRBJ2-3 gives the whole variable domain EPEVTQTPSHQVTQMGQEVILRCVPISNHLYFYWYRQILGQKVEFLVSFYNNEISEKSEIFDDQFSVERPDGSNFTLKIRSTKLEDSAMYFCASGEAGGRTDTQYFGPGTRLTVL.